The sequence of this T cell receptor (beta chain) was determined in a study of identical twins. Points from the study as a whole: Models underpredicted monozygotic twin sharing of out-of-frame TCR alpha.

Template switching created a universal primer site, and the cDNA included unique molecular identifiers. TCRdb re-analysed the 5' RACE reads in MiXCR, keeping a single row per CDR3 protein. Altogether hundreds of thousands of distinct CDR3 sequences are present, around 7.4% being singletons, with the ten largest covering around 1.6%. Deletions cut 6 bases from V and 0 bases from J, with 14 bases between. This CDR3 is built from 15 residues. Germline CDR1 and CDR2: MNHNS and SASEGT. A word on this clonotype: Its antigen is still unknown.

Donors uniformly comprised healthy Caucasians. The sample was also reused in another study, on yellow fever vaccine responses in identical twins. Per that study: Twins' vaccine T cell responses were reported to seem partly convergent and partly personalized.

The sequencing input was PBMCs. This TCR came from a woman between 18 and 30 years old in good health. V usage is TRBV6-1 and J usage is TRBJ1-1, with TRBD1 as a possible D gene (6 bases). CDR3 sequence (DNA): TGTGCCAGCAGCCCTCCCAGGACAGTGAACACTGAAGCTTTCTTT. This sequence encodes CASSPPRTVNTEAFF.